The 21 T cell receptor beta chains below come from one sample, sequenced in a study of blood T cell repertoires in COVID-19. Some clones are missing from TCRdb's copy, which holds only in-frame ones; the method was immunoSEQ multiplex PCR. Of 150,000 to 200,000 clones listed, around four fifths are singletons. The sample taken for sequencing was PBMCs or T cells enriched from blood (not recorded which). These receptors were collected from an older woman who had recovered from COVID-19.

The chain combines TRBV5-8 with TRBJ1-4, with TRBD1 identical over 7 bases. Germline CDR1 and CDR2: SGHTS and YDEGEE. After removal of 4 bases from V and 8 bases from J, the junction contained 11 bases not matched to a gene. CDR3 length: 15 residues. DNA of the CDR3: TGTGCCAGCAGCACGGGACAGTTCACGCCGGAAAAACTGTTTTTT. Protein: CASSTGQFTPEKLFF.

The rearrangement joins TRBV7-3 to TRBJ2-3, with a tentative D call TRBD2 (6 bases). Germline V gene sequence: CDR1 SGHTA, CDR2 FQGTGA. This CDR3 is 15 amino acids long. V lost 2 bases to trimming and J lost 0 bases, with 9 bases between them. Here the CDR3 reads CASSLLAGSTDTQYF. In DNA, the CDR3 is TGTGCCAGCAGCTTACTCGCGGGGAGCACAGATACGCAGTATTTT.

The V call is TRBV4-2, the J call TRBJ2-3; tentatively, D is TRBD1 (6 bases). Germline V gives CDR1 LGHNA, CDR2 YNFKEQ. Trimming removed 1 base at V and 5 bases at J, with 10 bases between. The CDR3 extends over 14 amino acids. CDR3 protein: CASSQGQVGDTQYF. DNA of the CDR3: TGTGCCAGCAGCCAAGGACAGGTGGGAGATACGCAGTATTTT.

The chain has TRBV5-1 and TRBJ1-1, with D tentatively TRBD1 (6 bases). Germline V lookup: CDR1 SGHRS, CDR2 YFSETQ. V lost 4 bases to trimming and J lost 1 base, with 14 bases between them. The CDR3 extends over 15 amino acids. In DNA, the CDR3 is TGCGCCAGCAGCCCTCGGACAGTTGGGAACACTGAAGCTTTCTTT. Translated: CASSPRTVGNTEAFF.

The chain is built from TRBV2 and TRBJ1-2, with D maybe TRBD1 (6 bases). Per the germline V gene, CDR1 is SNHLY and CDR2 is FYNNEI. V lost 8 bases to trimming and J lost 2 bases, with 15 bases between them. This CDR3 spans 14 amino acids. The CDR3: CASGATGQNYGYTF. In DNA, the CDR3 is TGTGCCAGCGGCGCAACGGGACAAAACTATGGCTACACCTTC. The variable domain in full, with the rest retrieved from reference TRBV2 and TRBJ1-2, is EPEVTQTPSHQVTQMGQEVILRCVPISNHLYFYWYRQILGQKVEFLVSFYNNEISEKSEIFDDQFSVERPDGSNFTLKIRSTKLEDSAMYFCASGATGQNYGYTFGSGTRLTVV.

The V call is TRBV6-4, the J call TRBJ1-3; perhaps TRBD1 as D (5 bases). Germline loops: CDR1 MRHNA, CDR2 SNTAGT. Trimming took off 6 bases at V and 1 base at J, with 16 bases between the two ends. The CDR3 covers 16 residues. The CDR3 region is CASSRVSRRSGNTIYF. DNA for the CDR3: TGTGCCAGCAGCAGGGTTTCTCGACGATCTGGAAACACCATATATTTT.

This clone was seen once. The chain recombines TRBV5-1 with TRBJ2-3, with D hard to call. V was shortened by 3 bases and J by 4 bases, with 9 bases between the two germline ends. The CDR3 is 13 residues long. The germline CDR1 and CDR2 sequences are SGHRS and YFSETQ. The CDR3 region has the DNA TGCGCCAGCAGCTCTCAGGCTCCAGATACGCAGTATTTT. Its protein is CASSSQAPDTQYF. Based on the CDR3 plus reference TRBV5-1 and TRBJ2-3, the full variable domain is KAGVTQTPRYLIKTRGQQVTLSCSPISGHRSVSWYQQTPGQGLQFLFEYFSETQRNKGNFPGRFSGRQFSNSRSEMNVSTLELGDSALYLCASSSQAPDTQYFGPGTRLTVL.

The chain recombines TRBV7-6 with TRBJ2-7, with 8 bases aligning to TRBD1. V shed 1 base, J shed 3 bases, and the junction held 5 bases outside the gene matches. CDR3 length equals 15 residues. CDR1 is SGHVS, CDR2 FNYEAQ, per germline. CDR3 protein: CASSLGRTGIYEQYF. In nucleotides, the CDR3 is TGTGCCAGCAGCTTAGGACGGACAGGGATCTACGAGCAGTACTTC.

The CDR3 nucleotides read TGCGCCAGCAATCACCCGGGGGGCGGAGAGACCCAGTACTTC. Amino acid sequence: CASNHPGGGETQYF. The chain recombines TRBV10-2 with TRBJ2-5; D perhaps matches TRBD2 (7 bases). V was pared by 7 bases and J by 4 bases, with 16 bases between. The length of the CDR3 is 14 residues. The germline gives CDR1 WSHSY, CDR2 SAAADI.

CDR3 loop: CASSVAWNSGGGNTIYF. The CDR3 nucleotides read TGTGCCAGCAGCGTAGCTTGGAACTCGGGGGGCGGAAACACCATATATTTT. The chain combines TRBV9 with TRBJ1-3; possible D gene TRBD1, 6 bases. Trimming cost V 0 bases and J 4 bases, with 17 bases left between them. This CDR3 is built from 17 residues. CDR1 and CDR2 (germline): SGDLS, YYNGEE. Complete variable domain (other parts from reference TRBV9 and TRBJ1-3): DSGVTQTPKHLITATGQRVTLRCSPRSGDLSVYWYQQSLDQGLQFLIQYYNGEERAKGNILERFSAQQFPDLHSELNLSSLELGDSALYFCASSVAWNSGGGNTIYFGEGSWLTVV.

The J gene is TRBJ2-1, the V gene TRBV12-3 or TRBV12-4; 8 bases line up with TRBD2. The J segment lost 10 bases and the V segment lost 6 bases, leaving 8 bases of the junction unmatched. The CDR3 totals 13 residues. The CDR3 protein is CASSQGLAGEQFF. The CDR3 DNA sequence: TGTGCCAGCAGCCAAGGACTAGCCGGGGAGCAGTTCTTC.

The rearrangement joins TRBV6-5 to TRBJ1-2; unclear D gene. In germline, CDR1 is MNHEY, CDR2 SVGAGI. The CDR3 runs 13 residues. V was clipped by 7 bases and J by 7 bases, with 16 bases between them. The CDR3 sequence: CASTQRGGGGYTF. DNA for the CDR3: TGTGCCAGCACCCAACGGGGAGGTGGTGGCTACACCTTC.

The chain is built from TRBV27 and TRBJ1-6; 10 nucleotides align to TRBD1. The CDR3 sequence is 11 residues long. The J segment lost 13 bases and the V segment lost 8 bases, leaving 2 bases of the junction unmatched. The germline V gene has CDR1 MNHEY and CDR2 SMNVEV (reference sequence). The CDR3 DNA follows: TGTGCCAGCCGGACAGGGGGGCCCCTCCACTTT. Encoded protein: CASRTGGPLHF.

The CDR3 loop is CASSSAAGFVYGELFF. In DNA, the CDR3 is TGTGCCAGCAGCTCCGCCGCAGGATTCGTGTACGGGGAGCTGTTTTTT. The chain uses TRBV7-2 and TRBJ2-2; D gene ambiguous. The CDR3 loop spans 16 amino acids. The V and J ends lost 4 bases and 7 bases respectively, with 19 bases between them. Germline V gene sequence: CDR1 SGHTA, CDR2 FQGNSA.

This chain connects TRBV19 to TRBJ1-3; 7 nucleotides align to TRBD1. Germline values: CDR1 LNHDA, CDR2 SQIVND (reference sequence). V shed 7 bases, J shed 0 bases, and the junction held 3 bases outside the gene matches. There are 14 residues in the CDR3. CDR3 in DNA: TGTGCCAGTAATAACAGGGGCTCTGGAAACACCATATATTTT. It specifies CASNNRGSGNTIYF.

The chain combines TRBV2 with TRBJ1-1; D remains ambiguous. Looked up from germline, CDR1 is SNHLY and CDR2 is FYNNEI. There are 12 residues in the CDR3. V lost 8 bases, J lost 4 bases, and 11 bases lay in between. The CDR3: CASHDRGTEAFF. The CDR3 DNA follows: TGTGCCAGCCACGACCGGGGCACTGAAGCTTTCTTT.

The chain is built from TRBV28 and TRBJ1-2, with a tentative D call TRBD1 (6 bases). The CDR3 has 13 amino acids. The germline V and J ends were trimmed by 3 bases and 8 bases, with 13 bases remaining between them. The germline V gene has CDR1 MDHEN and CDR2 SYDVKM. CDR3 sequence (DNA): TGTGCCAGCAGTTTCCCAGGGGCCGGGGGCTACACCTTC. Protein sequence: CASSFPGAGGYTF.

The gene calls are TRBV4-2 and TRBJ2-3; TRBD2 agrees at 11 bases. Germline V gene lookup returns CDR1 LGHNA and CDR2 YNFKEQ. There are 17 residues in the CDR3. With V trimmed by 1 base and J by 4 bases, 7 bases remained unmatched. The DNA of the CDR3 is TGTGCCAGCAGCCAAGGACTAGCGGGGAAGGGGGCAGATACGCAGTATTTT. Translation gives CASSQGLAGKGADTQYF.

The V call is TRBV30, the J call TRBJ1-1; TRBD1 matches at 8 bases. The CDR3 spans 17 residues. V lost 5 bases, J lost 1 base, and 15 bases stayed unmatched. Germline V CDR1 and CDR2: GTSNPN, SVGIG (reference sequence). Here the CDR3 DNA reads TGTGCCTGGGGGGATTTACCAGGGGGCGCAGGGAACACTGAAGCTTTCTTT. It specifies CAWGDLPGGAGNTEAFF.

The chain is built from TRBV28 and TRBJ1-1; 9 bases map to TRBD1. The J segment lost 1 base and the V segment lost 2 bases, leaving 11 bases of the junction unmatched. Germline CDR1 MDHEN, CDR2 SYDVKM. CDR3 length equals 18 residues. The CDR3 sequence: CASSLRILGQGSNTEAFF. Written as DNA, the CDR3 is TGTGCCAGCAGTTTAAGAATCTTGGGACAGGGTTCGAACACTGAAGCTTTCTTT.

This clone was counted a few times. This chain joins TRBV5-5 and TRBJ1-2; possibly TRBD1 for D (6 bases). The germline gives CDR1 SGHKS, CDR2 YYEKEE (reference sequence). V lost 0 bases and J 5 bases, leaving 11 bases between the germline ends. The CDR3 is 14 residues long. CDR3 loop: CASSLGRTEYGYTF. The CDR3, as DNA: TGTGCCAGCAGCTTGGGGCGGACAGAGTATGGCTACACCTTC.